This T cell receptor beta chain appears in the sequencing data of a study of T cells in Graves' hyperthyroidism and ophthalmopathy. CDR3 length: 15 amino acids. CDR1 MNHEY and CDR2 SMNVEV come from the germline V gene (reference sequence). The J segment lost 7 bases and the V segment lost 4 bases, leaving 5 bases of the junction unmatched. From RNA transcripts, TCR beta CDR3 regions were amplified. Using the HTBI primer set, a first-round RT-PCR was run on the TCR CDR3. MiXCR, applied by TCRdb to the multiplex PCR reads, yields one record per CDR3 protein. Of 450,000 to 500,000 distinct CDR3 sequences listed, 22% are singletons. A note on this clonotype: The target antigen is unknown.

Findings and caveats of the study: Patients with ophthalmopathy were separated from those with stable hyperthyroidism by a 13 V-J model. A median 6.5 months before onset, the model predicted ophthalmopathy.

Reasons for excluding patients were uncontrolled infection, other autoimmune disease, pregnancy or lactation. This receptor was identified in a woman in her 70s with Graves' ophthalmopathy. The sequenced sample was blood. The rearrangement links TRBV27 to TRBJ1-5; TRBD1 matches 12 bases. The CDR3 protein is CASSSYGTGGQPQHF. The DNA for the CDR3 is TGTGCCAGCAGTTCTTACGGGACAGGGGGCCAGCCCCAGCATTTT.